The 20 T cell receptor beta chains reported below all come from one sample, sequenced in a study of blood T cell repertoires in COVID-19. Produced via immunoSEQ multiplex PCR; TCRdb's table is partial and in-frame only. The sample yields over 110,000 clones, roughly 80% seen once. The sequencing input was PBMCs or T cells enriched from blood (not recorded which). Receptors originate from a man in his forties with acute COVID-19.

The sample holds a few counts of this clone. This sequence joins TRBV4-3 and TRBJ2-2, with 9 bases matching TRBD2. The CDR3 has 16 amino acids. CDR1 and CDR2 from the germline V gene are LGHNA and YSLEER. V gave up 0 bases and J gave up 6 bases; unmatched junction bases: 5. DNA of the CDR3: TGCGCCAGCAGCCAAGATGAACAGCGGGAGGCCGGGGAGCTGTTTTTT. Protein: CASSQDEQREAGELFF.

V is TRBV21-1 and J is TRBJ2-3; the listed D gene, TRBD2, was not tested against the DNA. TRBV21-1 is termed a pseudogene. The CDR3 sequence is 11 residues long. CDR3 sequence (DNA): TGTGCCAGCATTAGCGGGGGGCCCAAGTATTTT. It translates to CASISGGPKYF.

This clone was seen a single time. The rearrangement joins TRBV6-5 to TRBJ2-7; D is ambiguous. Germline CDR1 and CDR2: MNHEY and SVGAGI. V lost 0 bases, J lost 6 bases, and 12 bases lay in between. The CDR3 runs to 14 residues. This CDR3 reads CASSYSTNPGEQYF. CDR3 nucleotides: TGTGCCAGCAGTTACTCGACCAACCCGGGCGAGCAGTACTTC.

This chain joins TRBV7-2 and TRBJ1-5; 7 nucleotides match TRBD1. Germline V CDR1 and CDR2: SGHTA, FQGNSA. Germline trimming cut 2 bases from V and 7 bases from J; bases unmatched to any gene: 2. The CDR3 runs 13 residues. CDR3 nucleotide sequence: TGTGCCAGCAGCTTATCAGGGGGACAGCCCCAGCATTTT. It encodes CASSLSGGQPQHF.

The rearrangement uses TRBV28 and TRBJ1-2, with D unclear. Germline CDR1 and CDR2: MDHEN and SYDVKM. V lost 5 bases and J lost 0, with 10 bases in between. CDR3 size: 14 residues. For the CDR3, the DNA is TGTGCCAGCAGTATGACTGGAACTAACTATGGCTACACCTTC. Encoded protein: CASSMTGTNYGYTF.

The chain carries TRBV5-6 and TRBJ2-5, with a weak D call TRBD1 (5 bases). The CDR3 runs to 14 residues. Germline CDR1 is SGHDT and CDR2 is YYEEEE. The ends were cut back, 0 bases at V and 5 bases at J, with 11 bases in the middle. Here the CDR3 reads CASSLVRGLETQYF. The CDR3 DNA is TGTGCCAGCAGCTTGGTAAGGGGTTTGGAGACCCAGTACTTC.

CDR3 sequence: CASSSLYGGGGNEQFF. CDR3 coding DNA: TGCGCCAGCAGCTCACTATACGGGGGAGGGGGGAATGAGCAGTTCTTC. The chain recombines TRBV5-1 with TRBJ2-1, with a possible D match to TRBD2 (7 bases). This CDR3 has 16 residues. Trimming shortened V by 3 bases and J by 7 bases, and 20 bases separated the two germline ends. Germline V CDR1 and CDR2: SGHRS, YFSETQ.

The CDR3 coding sequence is TGTGCCAGCAGTTATGGGGGCGAGAACAATGAGCAGTTCTTC. Encoded protein: CASSYGGENNEQFF. The V gene is TRBV6-5, the J gene TRBJ2-1; TRBD1 might be the D (6 bases). V lost 3 bases and J lost 5, with 11 bases in between. Germline V CDR1 and CDR2: MNHEY, SVGAGI. The CDR3 spans 14 residues.

The chain joins TRBV7-2 to TRBJ1-5; 8 bases are a match to TRBD1. Trimming cost V 3 bases and J 4 bases; bases outside gene matches: 8. There are 16 residues in the CDR3. The germline CDR1 and CDR2 sequences are SGHTA and FQGNSA. CDR3 in amino acids: CASSLTGANWNQPQHF. As DNA, the CDR3 is TGTGCCAGCAGCTTGACAGGGGCGAATTGGAATCAGCCCCAGCATTTT.

This clone was seen a few times. The J gene is TRBJ1-1, the V gene TRBV13; D possibly corresponds to TRBD1 (5 bases). Trimming removed 4 bases at V and 1 base at J, with 7 bases between. The germline V gene encodes CDR1 PRHDT and CDR2 FYEKMQ (reference sequence). This CDR3 is 13 amino acids long. CDR3 sequence: CASSSDRNTEAFF. CDR3 DNA sequence: TGTGCCAGCAGCTCCGACAGGAACACTGAAGCTTTCTTT.

This clone was counted only a few times. The chain has TRBV5-1 and TRBJ2-7, with D possibly matching TRBD2 (6 bases). The CDR3 length is 15 residues. Trimming left V 0 bases short and J 5 bases short, with 15 bases between. Germline V gene sequence: CDR1 SGHRS, CDR2 YFSETQ. CDR3 in amino acids: CASSLEGSGLDEQYF. As DNA, the CDR3 is TGCGCCAGCAGCTTGGAGGGTAGCGGACTCGACGAGCAGTACTTC.

This chain uses TRBV7-2 with TRBJ2-3, with TRBD2 matching over 13 bases. The V gene end was trimmed by 1 base and the J gene end by 6 bases; junction bases not matched to a gene: 10. Per germline, CDR1 SGHTA and CDR2 FQGNSA. The CDR3 runs 18 residues. CDR3 sequence reads: CASSLVGTSGGATDTQYF. For the CDR3, the DNA is TGTGCCAGCAGCTTAGTTGGCACTAGCGGGGGGGCCACGGATACGCAGTATTTT.

The chain is built from TRBV21-1 and TRBJ2-1; the table's D call of TRBD2 was not tested on the DNA. TRBV21-1 is labeled a pseudogene. The CDR3 has 13 amino acids. The chain's CDR3 is CASSNFLYNEQFF. CDR3 DNA sequence: TGTGCCAGCAGCAACTTTCTTTACAATGAGCAGTTCTTC.

This chain links TRBV9 with TRBJ2-7, with TRBD1 matching over 8 bases. In germline, CDR1 is SGDLS, CDR2 YYNGEE. CDR3 length: 13 residues. V was clipped by 4 bases and J by 12 bases; unmatched bases: 12. CDR3 in DNA: TGTGCCAGCAGCCTCCACCCGGGACAGGATCTGTACTTC. This codes for CASSLHPGQDLYF.

V and J are TRBV6-5 and TRBJ2-7; D may be TRBD1 (5 bases). The V gene lost 3 bases and the J gene lost 6 bases, with 12 bases spanning the gap. The CDR3 loop spans 13 amino acids. In germline, CDR1 is MNHEY, CDR2 SVGAGI. The CDR3 loop is CASSYRGVGEQYF. In DNA form, the CDR3 reads TGTGCCAGCAGTTATAGGGGTGTAGGCGAGCAGTACTTC.

This sequence joins TRBV4-3 and TRBJ2-1, with TRBD2 matching 7 bases. The CDR3 runs 16 residues. Germline CDR1 is LGHNA and CDR2 is YSLEER. V dropped 3 bases and J dropped 5; count of bases not matched to a gene: 10. The CDR3 DNA reads as TGCGCCAGCAGCCAGGCGGGGGTAGCCCCTAACAATGAGCAGTTCTTC. This translates into CASSQAGVAPNNEQFF.

The chain links TRBV18 to TRBJ1-1; 10 bases align to TRBD1. This CDR3 has 16 amino acids. Germline V lookup: CDR1 KGHSH, CDR2 LQKENI. V lost 3 bases, J lost 4 bases, and 8 bases stayed unmatched. The CDR3: CASSPFPGQGSTEAFF. In DNA form, the CDR3 reads TGTGCCAGCTCACCTTTCCCGGGACAGGGGTCCACTGAAGCTTTCTTT.

This chain links TRBV6-4 with TRBJ2-2; 10 nucleotides align to TRBD2. The CDR3 extends over 16 amino acids. The germline CDR1 and CDR2 sequences are MRHNA and SNTAGT. With 7 bases clipped from V and 2 bases from J, the junction kept 7 bases outside the gene matches. The CDR3 protein is CASKMLAGVNTGELFF. The DNA for the CDR3 is TGTGCCAGCAAAATGCTAGCGGGGGTAAACACCGGGGAGCTGTTTTTT.

The sample holds a few counts of this clone. V usage is TRBV7-9 and J usage is TRBJ2-3; TRBD2 might be the D (7 bases). Germline CDR1 and CDR2: SEHNR and FQNEAQ (reference sequence). V lost 7 bases and J lost 1, with 15 bases in between. This CDR3 has 15 amino acids. This CDR3 is CASTLDSGGTDTQYF. The DNA of the CDR3 is TGTGCCAGCACCTTGGACAGCGGGGGCACAGATACGCAGTATTTT.

The CDR3 region is CASSQDTSYEQYF. The CDR3 DNA reads TGCGCCAGCAGCCAAGACACATCCTACGAGCAGTACTTC. This rearrangement joins TRBV4-3 to TRBJ2-7, with D unresolved. The CDR3 is 13 residues long. The V gene lost 0 bases and the J gene lost 1 base, with 4 bases spanning the gap. The V gene's germline CDR1 is LGHNA and CDR2 YSLEER.